Listed below are T cell receptor beta chains from one sample, sequenced in a study of T cells in Graves' hyperthyroidism and ophthalmopathy. Via MiXCR, TCRdb re-called the multiplex PCR reads, giving one row per CDR3 protein. The sample consists of about 400,000 distinct CDR3 sequences, under 15% of them appearing once. The material sequenced was blood. These receptors came from a man younger than 35 with Graves' ophthalmopathy. Each CDR3 is given with its conserved first and last residue. Each record gives: D gene, clone size, J gene, V gene, CDR3 protein, CDR3 DNA. D genes are given only for firm matches. The listing skips clone size in some rows; elsewhere it reads once, few, many or a size class.

NA many TRBJ2-1 TRBV3-1 CASSRNEPEQFF TGTGCCAGCTCCCGGAATGAACCTGAGCAGTTCTTC
NA many TRBJ2-1 TRBV5-1 CASSVFSGTPYNEQFF TGCGCCAGCAGCGTTTTTTCGGGTACCCCGTACAATGAGCAGTTCTTC
TRBD1 NA TRBJ2-3 TRBV15 CATSSATQGRADTQYF TGTGCCACCAGCAGTGCTACACAGGGGCGCGCAGATACGCAGTATTTT
TRBD2 many TRBJ2-1 TRBV5-1 CASSLGASGTHNEQFF TGCGCCAGCAGCTTGGGGGCTAGCGGGACCCACAATGAGCAGTTCTTC
NA few TRBJ2-3 TRBV19 CASRPRQGTDTQYF TGTGCCAGTAGACCGAGACAAGGCACAGATACGCAGTATTTT
NA many TRBJ2-7 TRBV29-1 CSVEGGDTYEQYF TGCAGCGTTGAAGGTGGCGACACCTACGAGCAGTACTTC
TRBD1 few TRBJ2-1 TRBV24-1 CATSDWTGGNEQFF TGTGCCACCAGTGACTGGACAGGGGGCAATGAGCAGTTCTTC
NA NA TRBJ2-7 TRBV19 CASSIAGRGCEQYF TGTGCCAGTAGTATAGCAGGACGGGGCTGCGAGCAGTACTTC
NA NA TRBJ1-4 TRBV30 CAWSVRWGAGEKLFF TGTGCCTGGAGTGTACGGTGGGGGGCGGGTGAAAAACTGTTTTTT
TRBD1 NA TRBJ2-1 TRBV11-2 CASSPREGGGGNEQFF TGTGCCAGCAGCCCCCGGGAAGGGGGCGGTGGCAATGAGCAGTTCTTC
TRBD1 many TRBJ2-3 TRBV9 CASSARRATWDSISTDTQYF TGTGCCAGCAGCGCTCGACGAGCGACCTGGGACAGCATTAGCACAGATACGCAGTATTTT
TRBD1 NA TRBJ1-2 TRBV20-1 CSGPTGGAKGYTF TGCAGTGGTCCGACAGGGGGCGCAAAAGGCTACACCTTC
NA NA TRBJ1-2 TRBV25-1 CASSSFSLFVSSYTF TGTGCCAGCAGTTCATTTTCCCTTTTCGTGTCGAGCTACACCTTC
TRBD1 many TRBJ2-7 TRBV5-1 CASSPRDRETYEQYF TGCGCCAGCAGCCCAAGGGACAGGGAGACCTACGAGCAGTACTTC
TRBD1 few TRBJ2-2 TRBV7-8 CASSLVGTGTNTGELFF TGTGCCAGCAGCTTAGTTGGGACAGGGACTAACACCGGGGAGCTGTTTTTT
TRBD2 NA TRBJ2-3 TRBV24-1 CATSGTSGSGGTDTQYF TGTGCCACCAGCGGGACTAGCGGGAGCGGGGGCACAGATACGCAGTATTTT
TRBD2 many TRBJ2-5 TRBV7-8 CASSRHWAGGAVETQYF TGTGCCAGCAGTCGCCACTGGGCGGGAGGTGCGGTAGAGACCCAGTACTTC
NA many TRBJ2-7 TRBV6-2/TRBV6-3 CASSYRTYEQYF TGTGCCAGCAGTTATAGAACCTACGAGCAGTACTTC
NA many TRBJ1-2 TRBV12-3/TRBV12-4 CASSFAANYGYTF TGTGCCAGCAGTTTTGCGGCTAACTATGGCTACACCTTC
TRBD1 many TRBJ2-5 TRBV24-1 CATSGDSGTGWETQYF TGTGCCACCAGTGGAGACTCCGGGACAGGGTGGGAGACCCAGTACTTC
NA many TRBJ1-1 TRBV6-1 CASTRQAMNTEAFF TGTGCCAGCACCAGACAGGCCATGAACACTGAAGCTTTCTTT
TRBD2 few TRBJ2-7 TRBV6-1 CAVKTGRGGGQYF TGTGCCGTCAAGACAGGGCGGGGGGGAGGGCAGTACTTC
TRBD2 many TRBJ2-7 TRBV20-1 CSAREARGGRVPYEQYF TGCAGTGCTAGAGAAGCCCGCGGGGGGCGGGTCCCATACGAGCAGTACTTC
TRBD1 many TRBJ2-7 TRBV3-1 CASSQPPGQGAYEQYF TGTGCCAGCAGCCAACCACCGGGACAGGGGGCCTACGAGCAGTACTTC
NA many TRBJ2-7 TRBV18 CASSPPPPRHEQYF TGTGCCAGCTCACCACCACCTCCTCGGCACGAGCAGTACTTC
NA many TRBJ2-7 TRBV6-2/TRBV6-3 CASTQGGAGSYEQYF TGTGCCAGCACCCAAGGGGGAGCTGGCTCCTACGAGCAGTACTTC
TRBD2 few TRBJ2-1 TRBV11-2 CASSLTGGRAGNEQFF TGTGCCAGCAGCTTAACGGGCGGGAGGGCCGGGAATGAGCAGTTCTTC
NA many TRBJ1-1 TRBV4-2 CASGEANTEAFF TGTGCCAGTGGGGAGGCGAACACTGAAGCTTTCTTT
NA few TRBJ1-4 TRBV20-1 CSAKSATNEKLFF TGCAGTGCTAAAAGCGCAACTAATGAAAAACTGTTTTTT
NA many TRBJ2-7 TRBV6-5 CASSYSASNYEQYF TGTGCCAGCAGTTACTCGGCCAGCAACTACGAGCAGTACTTC
NA many TRBJ2-5 TRBV28 CASKDAQETQYF TGTGCCAGCAAGGACGCCCAAGAGACCCAGTACTTC
TRBD1 many TRBJ1-1 TRBV12-3/TRBV12-4 CASSLWDRRFTEAFF TGTGCCAGCAGTCTATGGGACAGACGTTTCACTGAAGCTTTCTTT
NA few TRBJ1-1 TRBV14 CASSQDSRGGTEAFF TGTGCCAGCAGCCAAGATTCGAGGGGTGGTACTGAAGCTTTCTTT
NA NA TRBJ2-1 TRBV11-1 CASSYRGTSLGNEQFF TGTGCCAGCAGCTATCGCGGGACCTCCCTAGGAAATGAGCAGTTCTTC
NA many TRBJ1-2 TRBV27 CASSTTQGSYGYTF TGTGCCAGCAGCACCACACAGGGTTCCTATGGCTACACCTTC
TRBD1 few TRBJ1-6 TRBV20-1 CSAGGQGSGALINSPLHF TGCAGTGCTGGTGGACAGGGTTCAGGGGCCCTCATTAATTCACCCCTCCACTTT
TRBD1 few TRBJ1-5 TRBV6-1 CASSQQTGEGNQPQHF TGTGCCAGCAGTCAACAGACAGGGGAGGGGAATCAGCCCCAGCATTTT
TRBD2 NA TRBJ2-1 TRBV10-1 CASSPWTSGSWNEQFF TGCGCCAGCAGTCCTTGGACTAGCGGGAGCTGGAATGAGCAGTTCTTC
TRBD1 NA TRBJ1-1 TRBV10-1 CASRGTGANTEAFF TGCGCCAGCAGGGGGACAGGGGCGAACACTGAAGCTTTCTTT
TRBD1 many TRBJ2-7 TRBV30 CAWSPLDRALGEQYF TGTGCCTGGAGTCCCCTGGACAGGGCCTTGGGGGAGCAGTACTTC
TRBD2 many TRBJ2-3 TRBV5-1 CASSSPSGSGDTQYF TGCGCCAGCAGCTCTCCTAGCGGGAGCGGAGATACGCAGTATTTT
TRBD2 NA TRBJ2-3 TRBV7-6 CASSLGLAGRGTDTQYF TGTGCCAGCAGCTTAGGACTAGCGGGGCGGGGCACAGATACGCAGTATTTT
NA NA TRBJ2-1 TRBV5-6 CASSWMGNNEQFF TGTGCCAGCAGCTGGATGGGGAACAATGAGCAGTTCTTC
TRBD1 NA TRBJ1-5 TRBV5-1 CASKPGTGERQPQHF TGCGCCAGCAAACCCGGGACAGGGGAGCGTCAGCCCCAGCATTTT
NA many TRBJ1-1 TRBV3-1 CASSYGGGGTRNTEAFF TGTGCCAGCAGCTACGGAGGGGGGGGGACGAGGAACACTGAAGCTTTCTTT
NA few TRBJ2-7 TRBV27 CASSYGIRSYEQYF TGTGCCAGCAGTTACGGGATCCGATCCTACGAGCAGTACTTC